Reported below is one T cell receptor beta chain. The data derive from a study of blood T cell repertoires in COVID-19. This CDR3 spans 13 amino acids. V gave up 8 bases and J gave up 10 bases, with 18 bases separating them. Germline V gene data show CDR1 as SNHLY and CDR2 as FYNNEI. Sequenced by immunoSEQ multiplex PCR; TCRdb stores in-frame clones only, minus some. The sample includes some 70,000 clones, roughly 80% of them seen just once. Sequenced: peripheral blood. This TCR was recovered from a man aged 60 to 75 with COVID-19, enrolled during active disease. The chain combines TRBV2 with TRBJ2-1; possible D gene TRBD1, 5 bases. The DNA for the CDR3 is TGTGCCAGCGCCTTCGAAGGGGCAGGCGAGCAGTTCTTC. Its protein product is CASAFEGAGEQFF.